The 8 T cell receptor beta chains given below trace back to one sample, sequenced in a study of PD-1 blockade in classical Hodgkin lymphoma. Libraries were prepared by immunoSEQ multiplex PCR; TCRdb keeps only in-frame clonotypes and omits some of them. The data show fewer than 90,000 clones, roughly nine tenths seen once. All trial patients relapsed after autologous stem cell transplantation. This specimen was peripheral blood mononuclear cells (PBMCs), taken at baseline. These receptors came from a human donor with classical Hodgkin lymphoma.

The chain has TRBV4-3 and TRBJ2-1; 10 bases line up with TRBD2. V dropped 0 bases and J dropped 3; count of bases not matched to a gene: 5. From germline, CDR1 is LGHNA and CDR2 YSLEER. This CDR3 spans 17 amino acids. CDR3 in DNA: TGCGCCAGCAGCCAAGATCGGCTAGCGGGGGTCTACAATGAGCAGTTCTTC. Translating gives CASSQDRLAGVYNEQFF.

CDR3: CSVVGSTDTQYF. The DNA for the CDR3 is TGCAGCGTTGTTGGGAGCACAGATACGCAGTATTTT. V usage is TRBV29-1 and J usage is TRBJ2-3; D is uncertain. The CDR3 totals 12 residues. V gave up 4 bases and J gave up 0 bases, with 5 bases separating them. Germline V gives CDR1 SQVTM, CDR2 ANQGSEA.

The genes are TRBV28 and TRBJ2-7; 8 bases are a match to TRBD1. This CDR3 is 15 amino acids long. Losses at the gene ends were 5 bases for V and 6 bases for J; bases not matched to a gene: 12. Germline V gives CDR1 MDHEN, CDR2 SYDVKM. DNA of the CDR3: TGTGCCAGCAGTCCCCGTCTCGTCAGGGGGCTCGAGCAGTACTTC. Translating gives CASSPRLVRGLEQYF.

The gene calls are TRBV6-1 and TRBJ2-7, with 7 bases lining up with TRBD1. Germline CDR1 MNHNS, CDR2 SASEGT. The CDR3 totals 13 residues. With V trimmed by 11 bases and J by 3 bases, 10 bases remained unmatched. The CDR3 here is CAGRAGGFYEQYF. The DNA for the CDR3 is TGTGCCGGCCGGGCAGGGGGTTTCTACGAGCAGTACTTC.

V usage is TRBV4-2 and J usage is TRBJ1-1; D may be TRBD1 (5 bases). There are 17 residues in the CDR3. The V end lost 2 bases, the J end lost 0 bases, and 16 bases lay between the germline ends. Per the germline V gene, CDR1 is LGHNA and CDR2 is YNFKEQ. The DNA for the CDR3 is TGTGCCAGCAGCCAACCATCCGGACAAACTATGAACACTGAAGCTTTCTTT. Protein product: CASSQPSGQTMNTEAFF.

V gene TRBV19 combines with J gene TRBJ1-1; no firm D call. Trimming took 0 bases from V and 0 from J, leaving 5 bases between them. Germline V gives CDR1 LNHDA, CDR2 SQIVND (reference sequence). This CDR3 spans 14 amino acids. CDR3: CASSIERMNTEAFF. CDR3 DNA sequence: TGTGCCAGTAGTATAGAGAGGATGAACACTGAAGCTTTCTTT.

The rearrangement joins TRBV4-1 to TRBJ2-6; D is possibly TRBD2 (5 bases). The CDR3 is 13 residues long. The germline V and J ends were trimmed by 3 bases and 7 bases, with 7 bases remaining between them. Germline V CDR1 and CDR2: MGHRA, YSYEKL. CDR3 in amino acids: CASSHTGANVLTF. The CDR3, as DNA: TGCGCCAGCAGCCATACGGGAGCCAACGTCCTGACTTTC.

The chain uses TRBV5-6 and TRBJ2-4, with 8 bases fitting TRBD1. This CDR3 contains 17 residues. V was clipped by 0 bases and J by 0 bases; unmatched bases: 5. The germline V gene has CDR1 SGHDT and CDR2 YYEEEE. CDR3 loop: CASSLATGGLAKNIQYF. In nucleotides, the CDR3 is TGTGCCAGCAGCTTGGCCACAGGGGGACTAGCCAAAAACATTCAGTACTTC.